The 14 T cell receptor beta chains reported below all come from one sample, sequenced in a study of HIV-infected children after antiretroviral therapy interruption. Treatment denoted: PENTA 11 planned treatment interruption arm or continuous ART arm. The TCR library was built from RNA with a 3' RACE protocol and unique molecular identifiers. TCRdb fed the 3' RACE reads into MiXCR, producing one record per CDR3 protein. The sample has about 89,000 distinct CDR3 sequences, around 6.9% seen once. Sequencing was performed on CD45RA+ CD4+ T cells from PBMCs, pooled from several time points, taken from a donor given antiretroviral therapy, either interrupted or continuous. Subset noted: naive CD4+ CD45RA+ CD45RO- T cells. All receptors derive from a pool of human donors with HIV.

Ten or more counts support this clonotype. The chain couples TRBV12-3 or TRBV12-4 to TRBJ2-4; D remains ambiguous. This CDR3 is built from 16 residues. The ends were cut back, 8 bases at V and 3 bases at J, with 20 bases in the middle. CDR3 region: CASSDRPRPGKNIQYF. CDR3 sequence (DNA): TGTGCCAGCTCCGACCGGCCTAGACCGGGCAAAAACATTCAGTACTTC.

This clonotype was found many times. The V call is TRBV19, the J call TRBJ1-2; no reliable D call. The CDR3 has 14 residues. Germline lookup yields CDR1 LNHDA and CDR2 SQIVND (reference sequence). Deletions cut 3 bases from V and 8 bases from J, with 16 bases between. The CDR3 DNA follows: TGTGCCAGTAGTATCTACTCAGGAGCCAACGGCTACACCTTC. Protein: CASSIYSGANGYTF. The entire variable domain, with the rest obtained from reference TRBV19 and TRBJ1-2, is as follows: DGGITQSPKYLFRKEGQNVTLSCEQNLNHDAMYWYRQDPGQGLRLIYYSQIVNDFQKGDIAEGYSVSREKKESFPLTVTSAQKNPTAFYLCASSIYSGANGYTFGSGTRLTVV.

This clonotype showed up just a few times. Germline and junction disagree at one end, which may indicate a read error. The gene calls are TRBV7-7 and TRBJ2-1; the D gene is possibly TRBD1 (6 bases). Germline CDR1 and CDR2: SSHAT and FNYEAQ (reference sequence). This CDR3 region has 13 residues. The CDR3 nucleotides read TGTGCTAGCAGCAGGGGCTCCTACAATGAGCAGTTCTTC. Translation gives CASSRGSYNEQFF. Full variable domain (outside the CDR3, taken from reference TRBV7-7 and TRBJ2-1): GAGVSQSPRYKVTKRGQDVTLRCDPISSHATLYWYQQALGQGPEFLTYFNYEAQPDKSGLPSDRFSAERPEGSISTLTIQRTEQRDSAMYRCASSRGSYNEQFFGPGTRLTVL.

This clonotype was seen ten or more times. The CDR3 sequence: CASNFRAANTEAFF. CDR3 DNA: TGTGCCAGCAATTTTAGGGCAGCAAACACTGAAGCTTTCTTT. The V gene is TRBV12-3 or TRBV12-4, the J gene TRBJ1-1, with unresolved D. This CDR3 region has 14 residues. Trimming removed 7 bases at V and 2 bases at J, with 14 bases between.

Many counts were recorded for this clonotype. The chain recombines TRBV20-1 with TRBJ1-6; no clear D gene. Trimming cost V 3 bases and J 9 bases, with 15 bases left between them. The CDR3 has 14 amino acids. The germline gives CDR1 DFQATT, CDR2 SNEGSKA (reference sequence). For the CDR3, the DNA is TGCAGTGCTAGGGCTACGGCTCTGGGTTCACCCCTCCACTTT. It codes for CSARATALGSPLHF.

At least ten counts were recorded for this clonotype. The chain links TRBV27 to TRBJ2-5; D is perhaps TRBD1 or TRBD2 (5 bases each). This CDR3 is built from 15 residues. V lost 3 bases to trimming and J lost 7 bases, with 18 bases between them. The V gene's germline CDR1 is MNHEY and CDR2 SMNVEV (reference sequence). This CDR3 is CASSFTRGEVATQYF. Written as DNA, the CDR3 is TGTGCCAGCAGTTTTACCCGGGGCGAAGTGGCGACCCAGTACTTC.

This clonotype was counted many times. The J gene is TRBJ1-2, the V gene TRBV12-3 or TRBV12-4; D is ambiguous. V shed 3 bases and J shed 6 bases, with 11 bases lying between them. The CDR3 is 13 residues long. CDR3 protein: CASSFAGSHGYTF. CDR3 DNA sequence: TGTGCCAGCAGTTTCGCCGGATCGCATGGCTACACCTTC.

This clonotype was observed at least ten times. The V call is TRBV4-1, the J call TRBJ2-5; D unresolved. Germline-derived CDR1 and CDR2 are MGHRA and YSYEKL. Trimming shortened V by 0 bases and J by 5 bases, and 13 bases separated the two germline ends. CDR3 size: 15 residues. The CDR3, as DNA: TGCGCCAGCAGCCAAGATCTCGCGATGGGTGAGACCCAGTACTTC. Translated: CASSQDLAMGETQYF.

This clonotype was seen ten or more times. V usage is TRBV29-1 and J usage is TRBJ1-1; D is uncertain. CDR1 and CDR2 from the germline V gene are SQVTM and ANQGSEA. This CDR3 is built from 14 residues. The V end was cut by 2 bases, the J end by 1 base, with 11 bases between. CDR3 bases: TGCAGCGTTGAAAGATGGGCAGGGAACACTGAAGCTTTCTTT. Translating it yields CSVERWAGNTEAFF.

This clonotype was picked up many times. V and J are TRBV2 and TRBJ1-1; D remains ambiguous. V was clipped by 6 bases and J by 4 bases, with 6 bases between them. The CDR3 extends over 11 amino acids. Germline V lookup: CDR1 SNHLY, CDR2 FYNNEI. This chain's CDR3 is CASRDGTEAFF. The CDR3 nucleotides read TGTGCCAGCAGGGACGGCACTGAAGCTTTCTTT. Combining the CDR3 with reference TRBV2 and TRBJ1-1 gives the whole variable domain EPEVTQTPSHQVTQMGQEVILRCVPISNHLYFYWYRQILGQKVEFLVSFYNNEISEKSEIFDDQFSVERPDGSNFTLKIRSTKLEDSAMYFCASRDGTEAFFGQGTRLTVV.

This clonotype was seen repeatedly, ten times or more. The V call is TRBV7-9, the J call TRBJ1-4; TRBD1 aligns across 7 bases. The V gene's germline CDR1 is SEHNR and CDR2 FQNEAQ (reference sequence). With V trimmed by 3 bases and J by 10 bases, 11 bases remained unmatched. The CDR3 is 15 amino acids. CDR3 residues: CASSLTDRDSAKLFF. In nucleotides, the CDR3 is TGTGCCAGCAGCTTGACAGACAGGGATTCCGCAAAACTGTTTTTT.

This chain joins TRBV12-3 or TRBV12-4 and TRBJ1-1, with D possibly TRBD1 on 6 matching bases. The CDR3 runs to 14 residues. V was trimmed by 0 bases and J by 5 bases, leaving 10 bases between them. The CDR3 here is CASSLATGWTEAFF. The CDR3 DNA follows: TGTGCCAGCAGTTTAGCCACAGGGTGGACTGAAGCTTTCTTT.

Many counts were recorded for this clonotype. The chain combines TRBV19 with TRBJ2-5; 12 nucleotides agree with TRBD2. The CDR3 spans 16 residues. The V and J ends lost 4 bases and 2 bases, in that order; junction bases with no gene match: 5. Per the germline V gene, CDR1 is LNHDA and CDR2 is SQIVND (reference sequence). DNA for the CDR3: TGTGCCAGTAGTACCCCTGGACTAGCGGGACAAGAGACCCAGTACTTC. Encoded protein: CASSTPGLAGQETQYF.

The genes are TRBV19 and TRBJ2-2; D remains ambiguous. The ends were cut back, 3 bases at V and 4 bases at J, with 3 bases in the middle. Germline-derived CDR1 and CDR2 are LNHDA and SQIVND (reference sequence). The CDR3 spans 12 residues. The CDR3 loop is CASSMTTGELFF. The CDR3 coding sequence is TGTGCCAGTAGTATGACCACCGGGGAGCTGTTTTTT.